This T cell receptor beta chain comes out of a study of cytomegalovirus exposure and HLA in healthy donors. General study results and limits: Reported performance of the classifier showed diagnosis of cytomegalovirus status with high specificity and sensitivity.

Primers: 60 Vbeta forward and 13 Jbeta reverse. Using immunoSEQ multiplex PCR, the repertoire was profiled, and TCRdb retains in-frame clones only, with some absent. The sample comprises over 50,000 clones, 65% to 70% of which are singletons, and 15% to 20% rests with the top ten. About this clone itself: Its antigen remains unidentified.

Input material: PBMCs. This receptor was taken from a man in his forties or fifties in good health and CMV-seropositive.

The CDR3 loop reads CASSQAPPGSEGYTF. In DNA form, the CDR3 reads TGCGCCAGCAGCCAAGCGCCCCCGGGTTCGGAAGGCTACACCTTC. The genes are TRBV4-3 and TRBJ1-2; D call uncertain. The CDR3 is made up of 15 amino acids. V lost 1 base, J lost 8 bases, and 17 bases lay in between. Germline V gene sequence: CDR1 LGHNA, CDR2 YSLEER.